This T cell receptor (beta chain) was obtained from a study of CD8+ T cells in alopecia areata. Study results and caveats: Possibly because of HLA-related factors, TCR sharing was less clear across patients than in mice.

Details on this clone: Its specificity is not known.

Treatment indicated: oral pan-JAK inhibitor, 5-10 mg twice daily. Collected material from alopecia areata patients comprised lesional scalp punch biopsies and peripheral blood. In each case, RNA was isolated and then reverse transcribed into cDNA as the sequencing template. TCRdb's copy holds only in-frame clones and misses some; the assay was immunoSEQ multiplex PCR. Of around 170,000 clones in the sample, approximately 49% were seen once. Between the trimmed V and J ends, which lost 1 base and 2 bases, there was a span of 7 bases. CDR3 length: 14 residues. Germline lookup yields CDR1 SEHNR and CDR2 FQNEAQ (reference sequence).

The source material was CD8+ T cells sorted from blood, sampled around week 52, from a patient treated with tofacitinib. The receptor was derived from a human donor with alopecia areata. This chain links TRBV7-9 with TRBJ2-3; D not certain. The CDR3 nucleotides read TGTGCCAGCAGCTTAGAACTACTCACAGATACGCAGTATTTT. This codes for CASSLELLTDTQYF.